The rows below give T cell receptor beta chains drawn from one sample of a study of molecular identifiers for immune sequencing clone quantification. TCRdb redid the calling of the PCR reads with MiXCR, one entry per CDR3 protein. The data hold 300,000 to 400,000 distinct CDR3 sequences, with roughly a quarter observed a single time. Sequencing input: naive CD8+ T cells from blood, with Jurkat cell RNA spiked in. Receptors originate from a human donor in good health. Some libraries in this study had Jurkat cell RNA spiked in. Each CDR3 is given with its conserved first and last residue. Each record gives: clone size, D gene, V gene, J gene, CDR3 DNA, CDR3 protein. D genes are given only for firm matches. Only some rows state a clone size, as once, few, many or a class for expanded clones.

abundance: many; d_gene: TRBD2; v_gene: TRBV12-3/TRBV12-4; j_gene: TRBJ2-3; CDR3nt: TGTGCCAGCAGCATTATAGTCGGACTAGCGGAAATGGATACGCAGTATTTT; CDR3aa: CASSIIVGLAEMDTQYF
abundance: few; d_gene: NA; v_gene: TRBV5-1; j_gene: TRBJ2-1; CDR3nt: TGCGCCAGCTGGGACGGGGGCGGTTTTTTCTTC; CDR3aa: CASWDGGGFFF
abundance: NA; d_gene: TRBD1; v_gene: TRBV4-3; j_gene: TRBJ2-7; CDR3nt: TGCGCCAGCAGCCCCAGGACAGGGTGGTACGAGCAGTACTTC; CDR3aa: CASSPRTGWYEQYF
abundance: few; d_gene: TRBD1; v_gene: TRBV4-1; j_gene: TRBJ2-3; CDR3nt: TGCGCCAGCAGCCAAGACAGGGGGCTTAGCACAGATACGCAGTATTTT; CDR3aa: CASSQDRGLSTDTQYF
abundance: many; d_gene: NA; v_gene: TRBV5-1; j_gene: TRBJ1-1; CDR3nt: TGCGCCAGCAGTTGGGGGTCCGGACAGACTGAAGCTTTCTTT; CDR3aa: CASSWGSGQTEAFF
abundance: NA; d_gene: NA; v_gene: TRBV11-2; j_gene: TRBJ1-1; CDR3nt: TGTGCCAGCAGCTTTCAGGTAGGGACTGAAGCTTTCTTT; CDR3aa: CASSFQVGTEAFF
abundance: NA; d_gene: TRBD1; v_gene: TRBV3-1; j_gene: TRBJ1-2; CDR3nt: TGTGCCAGCAGCCAAGATGACAGGGTTAACTATGGCTACACCTTC; CDR3aa: CASSQDDRVNYGYTF
abundance: few; d_gene: TRBD2; v_gene: TRBV29-1; j_gene: TRBJ2-7; CDR3nt: TGCAGCGTTGAAGGCGGACTAGCGGGGGAGGGCGAGCAGTACTTC; CDR3aa: CSVEGGLAGEGEQYF
abundance: NA; d_gene: TRBD2; v_gene: TRBV19; j_gene: TRBJ2-5; CDR3nt: TGTGCCAGCAGTACGGGACTAGCGGGAGTGTTTGGTGAGACCCAGTACTTC; CDR3aa: CASSTGLAGVFGETQYF
abundance: NA; d_gene: NA; v_gene: TRBV6-2/TRBV6-3; j_gene: TRBJ2-5; CDR3nt: TGTGCCAGCAGTTCGACTACAGAGAATCCAAGGGGGTACCAAGAGACCCAGTACTTC; CDR3aa: CASSSTTENPRGYQETQYF
abundance: NA; d_gene: TRBD2; v_gene: TRBV29-1; j_gene: TRBJ2-1; CDR3nt: TGCAGCGTTGTTCTGTGGTTTGGAGCGGGAGCCTACAATGAGCAGTTCTTC; CDR3aa: CSVVLWFGAGAYNEQFF
abundance: NA; d_gene: NA; v_gene: TRBV29-1; j_gene: TRBJ2-3; CDR3nt: TGCAGCGGCGCCACAATTGAGGGCACGCAGTATTTT; CDR3aa: CSGATIEGTQYF
abundance: many; d_gene: TRBD2; v_gene: TRBV30; j_gene: TRBJ2-7; CDR3nt: TGTGCCTGGGGTTCTGGCGGGGGGCCGTACGAGCAGTACTTC; CDR3aa: CAWGSGGGPYEQYF
abundance: NA; d_gene: NA; v_gene: TRBV25-1; j_gene: TRBJ2-7; CDR3nt: TGTGCCAGCAGCGATCCCGGTGCAGCCTCCTACGAGCAGTACTTC; CDR3aa: CASSDPGAASYEQYF
abundance: NA; d_gene: TRBD1; v_gene: TRBV6-5; j_gene: TRBJ1-5; CDR3nt: TGTGCCAGCAGGACAGGGACAGAAAATCAGCCCCAGCATTTT; CDR3aa: CASRTGTENQPQHF
abundance: NA; d_gene: NA; v_gene: TRBV6-2/TRBV6-3; j_gene: TRBJ2-2; CDR3nt: TGTGCCAGCAGGCCAGGGGGGCTAAACACCGGGGAGCTGTTTTTT; CDR3aa: CASRPGGLNTGELFF
abundance: NA; d_gene: NA; v_gene: TRBV20-1; j_gene: TRBJ1-1; CDR3nt: TGCGGTGCTAACATGAACACTGAAGCTTTCTTT; CDR3aa: CGANMNTEAFF
abundance: many; d_gene: TRBD1; v_gene: TRBV6-6; j_gene: TRBJ1-5; CDR3nt: TGTGCCAGCAGTTACTCTTTCGGGACAGGGGGATTTAATAGCAATCAGCCCCAGCATTTT; CDR3aa: CASSYSFGTGGFNSNQPQHF
abundance: NA; d_gene: NA; v_gene: TRBV7-6; j_gene: TRBJ2-7; CDR3nt: TGTGCCAGCATAGACAGGGAGGGAGCCGGCTCCTACGAGCAGTACTTC; CDR3aa: CASIDREGAGSYEQYF
abundance: NA; d_gene: TRBD1; v_gene: TRBV6-2/TRBV6-3; j_gene: TRBJ1-1; CDR3nt: TGTGCCAGCAGTCCCTGGGACAGGGTGAACACTGAAGCTTTCTTT; CDR3aa: CASSPWDRVNTEAFF
abundance: many; d_gene: NA; v_gene: TRBV9; j_gene: TRBJ1-1; CDR3nt: TGTGCCAGCAGCGTAGGGGGTGTACGGACTGAAGCTTTCTTT; CDR3aa: CASSVGGVRTEAFF
abundance: few; d_gene: NA; v_gene: TRBV12-3/TRBV12-4; j_gene: TRBJ1-3; CDR3nt: TGTGCCACTGTAGGGGGGGTATCCTCTGGAAACACCATATATTTT; CDR3aa: CATVGGVSSGNTIYF
abundance: NA; d_gene: TRBD2; v_gene: TRBV13; j_gene: TRBJ2-3; CDR3nt: TGTGCCAGCAGCTTAATGGGGACTAAAGTCACAGATACGCAGTATTTT; CDR3aa: CASSLMGTKVTDTQYF
abundance: few; d_gene: NA; v_gene: TRBV7-2; j_gene: TRBJ1-2; CDR3nt: TGTGCCAGCAGCTTAAGCGGTATCGGCAGATACTATGGCTACACCTTC; CDR3aa: CASSLSGIGRYYGYTF
abundance: many; d_gene: TRBD1; v_gene: TRBV5-1; j_gene: TRBJ2-3; CDR3nt: TGCGCCAGCAGCTTCGGGACAGGGGGCATAGATACGCAGTATTTT; CDR3aa: CASSFGTGGIDTQYF
abundance: few; d_gene: TRBD1; v_gene: TRBV6-2/TRBV6-3; j_gene: TRBJ1-6; CDR3nt: TGTGCCAGCAGTTCCAAGGACAGGGGCCTTAATTCACCCCTCCACTTT; CDR3aa: CASSSKDRGLNSPLHF
abundance: NA; d_gene: TRBD2; v_gene: TRBV7-9; j_gene: TRBJ2-5; CDR3nt: TGTGCCAGCAGCTTATTAGATAGCGGGAGGAGGTACCAAGAGACCCAGTACTTC; CDR3aa: CASSLLDSGRRYQETQYF
abundance: few; d_gene: TRBD1; v_gene: TRBV12-5; j_gene: TRBJ2-7; CDR3nt: TGTGCTAGTGGTTTCAGCCTCGACAGGGACCTCTCCTACGAGCAGTACTTC; CDR3aa: CASGFSLDRDLSYEQYF
abundance: NA; d_gene: NA; v_gene: TRBV7-9; j_gene: TRBJ2-1; CDR3nt: TGTGCCAGCAGCTGGTGGGGAGAGCAGATCTTC; CDR3aa: CASSWWGEQIF
abundance: many; d_gene: NA; v_gene: TRBV28; j_gene: TRBJ2-7; CDR3nt: TGTGCCAGCAGCCTACGGACTACAGGGCCCTCCGGCGAGCAGTACTTC; CDR3aa: CASSLRTTGPSGEQYF
abundance: few; d_gene: NA; v_gene: TRBV20-1; j_gene: TRBJ1-4; CDR3nt: TGCAGTGCTAGAGATCAGGGCAGGGTGGTCGAAAAACTGTTTTTT; CDR3aa: CSARDQGRVVEKLFF
abundance: NA; d_gene: TRBD2; v_gene: TRBV6-2/TRBV6-3; j_gene: TRBJ2-3; CDR3nt: TGTGCCAGCAGTTACCTTCCTAGCGGGGGAAGCACAGATACGCAGTATTTT; CDR3aa: CASSYLPSGGSTDTQYF
abundance: many; d_gene: TRBD1; v_gene: TRBV5-4; j_gene: TRBJ1-1; CDR3nt: TGTGCCAGCAGCCTATGGACAGGGGTTGGTGAAGCTTTCTTT; CDR3aa: CASSLWTGVGEAFF
abundance: many; d_gene: NA; v_gene: TRBV12-5; j_gene: TRBJ1-1; CDR3nt: TGTGCTAGTGGTTTGGTATGGGGCGGTGAAGCTTTCTTT; CDR3aa: CASGLVWGGEAFF
abundance: few; d_gene: NA; v_gene: TRBV4-1; j_gene: TRBJ1-1; CDR3nt: TGCGCCAGCAGCCAAGATTCGGACAGAAGCACTGAAGCTTTCTTT; CDR3aa: CASSQDSDRSTEAFF
abundance: few; d_gene: NA; v_gene: TRBV20-1; j_gene: TRBJ2-7; CDR3nt: TGCAGTGCTAGCGGCACAAACCCTTACGAGCAGTACTTC; CDR3aa: CSASGTNPYEQYF
abundance: few; d_gene: NA; v_gene: TRBV19; j_gene: TRBJ2-1; CDR3nt: TGTGCCAGTAGTTGGACACGGGGCTTCAATGAGCAGTTCTTC; CDR3aa: CASSWTRGFNEQFF
abundance: many; d_gene: NA; v_gene: TRBV10-3; j_gene: TRBJ2-7; CDR3nt: TGTGCCATCGGGTCGGCGGACGAGCAGTACTTC; CDR3aa: CAIGSADEQYF
abundance: many; d_gene: TRBD2; v_gene: TRBV12-3/TRBV12-4; j_gene: TRBJ2-3; CDR3nt: TGTGCCAGCAGGGGGATAGAGGGACTAGTGGTTGATGGAGATACGCAGTATTTT; CDR3aa: CASRGIEGLVVDGDTQYF
abundance: many; d_gene: NA; v_gene: TRBV19; j_gene: TRBJ2-3; CDR3nt: TGTGCCAGTAGTATGGATTCGCCCCTAGACACAGATACGCAGTATTTT; CDR3aa: CASSMDSPLDTDTQYF
abundance: many; d_gene: NA; v_gene: TRBV7-6; j_gene: TRBJ2-5; CDR3nt: TGTGCCAGCAGCTCCACCGTAGAGTTTGACGAGACCCAGTACTTC; CDR3aa: CASSSTVEFDETQYF
abundance: NA; d_gene: NA; v_gene: TRBV27; j_gene: TRBJ1-2; CDR3nt: TGTGCCAGCAGTTTCGGGTCAGGGGATTATGGCTACACCTTC; CDR3aa: CASSFGSGDYGYTF
abundance: few; d_gene: NA; v_gene: TRBV2; j_gene: TRBJ2-3; CDR3nt: TGTGCCAGCGCGACGTCGGTAGCAGATACGCAGTATTTT; CDR3aa: CASATSVADTQYF
abundance: few; d_gene: NA; v_gene: TRBV27; j_gene: TRBJ2-3; CDR3nt: TGTGCCAGCAGTTTTCAGGCCACAGGTACGCAGTATTTT; CDR3aa: CASSFQATGTQYF
abundance: NA; d_gene: NA; v_gene: TRBV7-2; j_gene: TRBJ2-7; CDR3nt: TGTGCCAGCAGCTCCCCGCACAGGACAGAAGCCTACGAGCAGTACTTC; CDR3aa: CASSSPHRTEAYEQYF
abundance: many; d_gene: TRBD2; v_gene: TRBV7-2; j_gene: TRBJ2-7; CDR3nt: TGTGCCAGCAGCTTAACTAGCGGGGGTTACGAGCAGTACTTC; CDR3aa: CASSLTSGGYEQYF
abundance: many; d_gene: NA; v_gene: TRBV4-3; j_gene: TRBJ1-1; CDR3nt: TGCGCCAGCAGCGGAACACTTAACACTGAAGCTTTCTTT; CDR3aa: CASSGTLNTEAFF
abundance: many; d_gene: NA; v_gene: TRBV28; j_gene: TRBJ2-3; CDR3nt: TGTGCCAGCAGTAGCGAGAACACAGATACGCAGTATTTT; CDR3aa: CASSSENTDTQYF
abundance: many; d_gene: NA; v_gene: TRBV7-9; j_gene: TRBJ1-1; CDR3nt: TGTGCCAGCAGAATCCAGGGATTGAACACTGAAGCTTTCTTT; CDR3aa: CASRIQGLNTEAFF
abundance: few; d_gene: NA; v_gene: TRBV27; j_gene: TRBJ2-7; CDR3nt: TGTGCCAGCGCCCGCGGAGAAACCTACGAGCAGTACTTC; CDR3aa: CASARGETYEQYF
abundance: many; d_gene: NA; v_gene: TRBV5-1; j_gene: TRBJ1-1; CDR3nt: TGCGCCAGCAGCTTGGCAGGGGCGCCGAACACTGAAGCTTTCTTT; CDR3aa: CASSLAGAPNTEAFF
abundance: many; d_gene: NA; v_gene: TRBV7-6; j_gene: TRBJ2-7; CDR3nt: TGTGCCAGCAGCTTAAGCCCGGGACCTTACGAGCAGTACTTC; CDR3aa: CASSLSPGPYEQYF
abundance: many; d_gene: NA; v_gene: TRBV27; j_gene: TRBJ1-5; CDR3nt: TGTGCCAGCAGTTTATTGGGCGACAGCAGTAATCAGCCCCAGCATTTT; CDR3aa: CASSLLGDSSNQPQHF
abundance: NA; d_gene: TRBD1; v_gene: TRBV19; j_gene: TRBJ2-5; CDR3nt: TGTGCCAGTGGTCTTGCCGAGGGACAGTCCCAAGAGACCCAGTACTTC; CDR3aa: CASGLAEGQSQETQYF
abundance: NA; d_gene: NA; v_gene: TRBV30; j_gene: TRBJ2-3; CDR3nt: TGTGCCTGGAGCCGACAGTCAGATACGCAGTATTTT; CDR3aa: CAWSRQSDTQYF